The clone carrying this T cell receptor beta chain has ten or more counts. This record belongs to a study of T-cell reconstitution after alpha-beta-depleted transplantation in children. Molecular barcoding with unique molecular identifiers was used for the TCRbeta library. TCRdb used MiXCR to reprocess the PCR reads, holding one entry per CDR3 protein. Found here are 600,000 or so distinct CDR3 sequences, 20% to 25% of them singletons; the top ten hold over 12%. This specimen was PBMCs, mostly from graft donor cells, taken 360 days after TCRalphabeta/CD19-depleted stem cell transplant. This clonotype was sampled from a boy younger than two who had a stem cell transplant for acute myeloid leukemia, so the T cells may come from the graft donor.

The CDR3 loop reads CSAREPDYNEQFF. The CDR3 DNA follows: TGCAGTGCTAGAGAGCCAGATTACAATGAGCAGTTCTTC. The V gene is TRBV20-1, the J gene TRBJ2-1; unclear D gene. V shed 0 bases and J shed 4 bases, with 7 bases lying between them. The CDR3 extends over 13 amino acids. CDR1 is DFQATT and CDR2 is SNEGSKA in the germline V gene (reference sequence).